This entry lists 29 T cell receptor beta chains sequenced from one sample in a study of OX40 agonist ivuxolimab in advanced cancers. Clones were read by immunoSEQ multiplex PCR, and TCRdb kept only the in-frame ones, dropping some. The sample contains around 80,000 clones, 75% to 90% of which appear only once. The input for sequencing was CD4+ or CD8+ T cells sorted from blood, taken in a trial of the OX40 agonist ivuxolimab. The receptors derive from an adult with an advanced solid tumor such as melanoma, head and neck, liver or kidney cancer.

The J gene is TRBJ2-3, the V gene TRBV5-1; a possible D gene is TRBD2 (6 bases). Germline V gives CDR1 SGHRS, CDR2 YFSETQ. V shed 3 bases and J shed 4 bases, with 15 bases lying between them. The CDR3 length is 15 residues. This CDR3 reads CASSYSGMEADTQYF. CDR3 coding DNA: TGCGCCAGCAGCTATAGCGGAATGGAGGCAGATACGCAGTATTTT.

V is TRBV2 and J is TRBJ1-6, with unresolved D. Germline V gene lookup returns CDR1 SNHLY and CDR2 FYNNEI. V lost 4 bases to trimming and J lost 9 bases, with 13 bases between them. This CDR3 contains 14 residues. The CDR3 here is CASSVADKLSPLHF. The CDR3 DNA follows: TGTGCCAGCAGTGTTGCGGATAAGCTTTCACCCCTCCACTTT.

This clone was detected a few times. This chain joins TRBV5-1 and TRBJ1-4, with 10 positions matching TRBD1. The CDR3 is 17 residues long. The germline V gene has CDR1 SGHRS and CDR2 YFSETQ. After removal of 2 bases from V and 5 bases from J, the junction contained 9 bases not matched to a gene. CDR3 amino acids: CASSFSPVGQGNEKLFF. The CDR3 region has the DNA TGCGCCAGCAGCTTCTCTCCGGTGGGACAGGGGAATGAAAAACTGTTTTTT.

The table lists this clone with a few counts. This chain joins TRBV7-2 and TRBJ2-1, with TRBD1 matching over 11 bases. Germline assignment: CDR1 SGHTA and CDR2 FQGNSA. J was trimmed by 3 bases and V by 4 bases; bases with no gene match: 2. This CDR3 contains 15 residues. The CDR3 DNA reads as TGTGCCAGCAGCTCCGGGACAGGGGGCTACAATGAGCAGTTCTTC. Protein product: CASSSGTGGYNEQFF.

The V gene is TRBV11-2, the J gene TRBJ1-1; D gene ambiguous. CDR1 SGHAT and CDR2 FQNNGV come from the germline V gene. The V gene lost 0 bases and the J gene lost 6 bases, with 11 bases spanning the gap. This CDR3 spans 14 amino acids. This CDR3 is CASSLDPQQPEAFF. The CDR3 region has the DNA TGTGCCAGCAGCTTAGATCCCCAACAGCCTGAAGCTTTCTTT.

The rearrangement links TRBV9 to TRBJ2-3; no reliable D call. CDR3 length: 12 amino acids. CDR1 and CDR2 (germline): SGDLS, YYNGEE. Trimming left V 3 bases short and J 2 bases short, with 4 bases between. The CDR3 reads CASSELTDTQYF. Written as DNA, the CDR3 is TGTGCCAGCAGCGAACTCACAGATACGCAGTATTTT.

V is TRBV18 and J is TRBJ1-2; 7 bases agree with TRBD1. CDR1 and CDR2 from the germline V gene are KGHSH and LQKENI. The CDR3 runs 15 residues. The J segment lost 2 bases and the V segment lost 1 base, leaving 4 bases of the junction unmatched. The CDR3 region has the DNA TGTGCCAGCTCACCACGATCGACAGGGAACTATGGCTACACCTTC. Encoded protein: CASSPRSTGNYGYTF.

The rearrangement joins TRBV19 to TRBJ2-5, with a weak D call TRBD1 (5 bases). The CDR3 length is 14 residues. V was shortened by 3 bases and J by 5 bases, with 13 bases between the two germline ends. Germline V gene lookup returns CDR1 LNHDA and CDR2 SQIVND (reference sequence). The CDR3 spells CASSIRQGRETQYF. The CDR3 coding sequence is TGTGCCAGTAGTATCCGCCAGGGTCGGGAGACCCAGTACTTC.

The chain is built from TRBV6-1 and TRBJ1-6; tentatively, D is TRBD1 (6 bases). CDR1 and CDR2 from the germline V gene are MNHNS and SASEGT. V was pared by 2 bases and J by 10 bases, with 15 bases between. There are 15 residues in the CDR3. DNA of the CDR3: TGTGCCAGCAGTGAAAATGGGGGGCACGGATCACCCCTCCACTTT. Its translation: CASSENGGHGSPLHF.

The chain is built from TRBV28 and TRBJ2-1, with TRBD1 matching 8 bases. With V trimmed by 6 bases and J by 4 bases, 11 bases remained unmatched. The CDR3 sequence is 16 residues long. Looked up from germline, CDR1 is MDHEN and CDR2 is SYDVKM. Here the CDR3 DNA reads TGTGCCAGCAGCACCACCCGACAGGGGAGGTACAATGAGCAGTTCTTC. It codes for CASSTTRQGRYNEQFF.

V is TRBV30 and J is TRBJ2-2; possibly TRBD2 for D (6 bases). The CDR3 runs 16 residues. The germline gives CDR1 GTSNPN, CDR2 SVGIG (reference sequence). V lost 7 bases to trimming and J lost 4 bases, with 22 bases between them. The CDR3 loop is CASLFGGPSGTGELFF. For the CDR3, the DNA is TGTGCCTCCCTATTCGGAGGGCCCTCGGGCACCGGGGAGCTGTTTTTT.

The chain uses TRBV10-3 and TRBJ1-1; no reliable D call. This CDR3 is 14 amino acids long. Trimming took off 0 bases at V and 4 bases at J, with 9 bases between the two ends. Per the germline V gene, CDR1 is ENHRY and CDR2 is SYGVKD. The CDR3, as DNA: TGTGCCATCAGTGAGTCGGTGGACGGCACTGAAGCTTTCTTT. It codes for CAISESVDGTEAFF.

The chain employs TRBV6-5 and TRBJ1-2; no definite D call. CDR3 length equals 14 residues. Germline values: CDR1 MNHEY, CDR2 SVGAGI. V lost 8 bases and J lost 4, with 17 bases in between. CDR3 sequence reads: CASLSRWAGYGYTF. CDR3 coding DNA: TGTGCCAGCCTATCCCGTTGGGCCGGCTATGGCTACACCTTC.

The V gene is TRBV7-8, the J gene TRBJ1-5; no firm D call. CDR1 SGHVS and CDR2 FQNEAQ come from the germline V gene. The CDR3 runs 15 residues. Trimming pared 1 base from V and 1 base from J, leaving 8 bases between. In DNA, the CDR3 is TGTGCCAGCAGCTTAGTCGGGTTGAGCAATCAGCCCCAGCATTTT. Encoded protein: CASSLVGLSNQPQHF.

CDR3 nucleotides: TGCGCCAGCAGCTTGGCCTCGTCTAGCGGGGGCTACGAGCAGTACTTC. Translated, it gives CASSLASSSGGYEQYF. The chain employs TRBV5-1 and TRBJ2-7; 10 nucleotides align to TRBD2. The CDR3 is made up of 16 amino acids. V lost 0 bases to trimming and J lost 3 bases; unmatched junction nucleotides: 6. Germline V gene lookup returns CDR1 SGHRS and CDR2 YFSETQ.

This clone is medium-sized. The rearrangement joins TRBV2 to TRBJ2-7; weak D call: TRBD2 (6 bases). The V end was cut by 4 bases, the J end by 5 bases, with 15 bases between. CDR1 and CDR2 from the germline V gene are SNHLY and FYNNEI. The CDR3 runs 14 residues. CDR3 loop: CASSATRRAHEQYF. Here the CDR3 DNA reads TGTGCCAGCAGTGCGACTAGGAGGGCCCACGAGCAGTACTTC.

This chain connects TRBV5-8 to TRBJ1-4; a weak D match, TRBD1 (6 bases). The germline V gene encodes CDR1 SGHTS and CDR2 YDEGEE. Trimming cost V 0 bases and J 5 bases, with 11 bases left between them. The CDR3 is 15 amino acids. DNA for the CDR3: TGTGCCAGCAGCTTGGAAGGGGGAGGGAATGAAAAACTGTTTTTT. Encoded protein: CASSLEGGGNEKLFF.

The CDR3 sequence is CASSKHVNSNQPQHF. The DNA for the CDR3 is TGCGCCAGCAGTAAACACGTTAATAGCAATCAGCCCCAGCATTTT. The chain links TRBV4-1 to TRBJ1-5; D remains ambiguous. Trimming removed 6 bases at V and 0 bases at J, with 12 bases between. CDR1 and CDR2 from the germline V gene are MGHRA and YSYEKL. This CDR3 is built from 15 residues.

V is TRBV27 and J is TRBJ1-3; D gene uncertain. The CDR3 is 16 residues long. V was cut by 6 bases and J by 2 bases, with 17 bases left in between. The germline V gene encodes CDR1 MNHEY and CDR2 SMNVEV (reference sequence). The CDR3: CASSSGFGVAGNTIYF. The CDR3 DNA reads as TGTGCCAGCAGCTCCGGATTCGGGGTGGCTGGAAACACCATATATTTT.

This chain links TRBV5-1 with TRBJ1-2, with 8 bases aligning to TRBD1. V shed 5 bases and J 4 bases; nucleotides not matched to a gene: 7. The CDR3 has 14 amino acids. Germline loops: CDR1 SGHRS, CDR2 YFSETQ. As DNA, the CDR3 is TGCGCCAGCAGGACGACAGGGGCCAGCTATGGCTACACCTTC. Its protein product is CASRTTGASYGYTF.

The J gene is TRBJ2-3, the V gene TRBV7-8, with D maybe TRBD1 (5 bases). The CDR3 covers 14 residues. V lost 5 bases and J lost 3, with 12 bases in between. The germline V gene encodes CDR1 SGHVS and CDR2 FQNEAQ. The CDR3 protein is CASSTTGSTDTQYF. CDR3 nucleotides: TGTGCCAGCAGCACTACAGGTTCAACAGATACGCAGTATTTT.

The chain has TRBV19 and TRBJ1-4, with a tentative D call TRBD1 (5 bases). Germline values: CDR1 LNHDA, CDR2 SQIVND (reference sequence). The CDR3 length is 13 residues. V shed 11 bases and J shed 4 bases, with 14 bases lying between them. The CDR3 here is CASEGPVNEKLFF. The CDR3 coding sequence is TGTGCCTCCGAGGGACCGGTTAATGAAAAACTGTTTTTT.

The V call is TRBV11-2, the J call TRBJ2-2, with D uncertain. The germline CDR1 and CDR2 sequences are SGHAT and FQNNGV. Deletions cut 1 base from V and 0 bases from J, with 15 bases between. The CDR3 is 18 residues long. CDR3 residues: CASSLGFRRVANTGELFF. The CDR3 DNA reads as TGTGCCAGCAGCTTAGGCTTCCGCCGGGTCGCGAACACCGGGGAGCTGTTTTTT.

The genes are TRBV6-1 and TRBJ1-6; D possibly corresponds to TRBD1 (5 bases). The CDR3 sequence is 16 residues long. V was clipped by 4 bases and J by 7 bases, with 17 bases between them. Germline-derived CDR1 and CDR2 are MNHNS and SASEGT. CDR3 region: CASSARTSRANSPLHF. In DNA form, the CDR3 reads TGTGCCAGCAGTGCCCGGACAAGTCGAGCCAATTCACCCCTCCACTTT.

V and J are TRBV19 and TRBJ2-7; possibly TRBD1 for D (6 bases). This CDR3 has 14 residues. CDR1 is LNHDA, CDR2 SQIVND, per germline (reference sequence). Between the trimmed V and J ends, which lost 4 bases and 7 bases, there was a span of 17 bases. The CDR3 region has the DNA TGTGCCAGTAGTACTTACAGGGATGTGGAAGAGCAGTACTTC. It encodes CASSTYRDVEEQYF. Complete variable domain (other parts from reference TRBV19 and TRBJ2-7): DGGITQSPKYLFRKEGQNVTLSCEQNLNHDAMYWYRQDPGQGLRLIYYSQIVNDFQKGDIAEGYSVSREKKESFPLTVTSAQKNPTAFYLCASSTYRDVEEQYFGPGTRLTVT.

The chain employs TRBV7-3 and TRBJ2-3; no firm D call. The V and J ends lost 2 bases and 6 bases respectively, with 15 bases between them. Germline V CDR1 and CDR2: SGHTA, FQGTGA. This CDR3 region has 15 residues. The CDR3 is CASSLLGNPGDTQYF. CDR3 bases: TGTGCCAGCAGCTTACTAGGCAACCCCGGGGATACGCAGTATTTT.

The chain uses TRBV19 and TRBJ2-5; D remains ambiguous. Trimming removed 7 bases at V and 0 bases at J, with 9 bases between. The CDR3 loop spans 13 amino acids. Germline values: CDR1 LNHDA, CDR2 SQIVND (reference sequence). CDR3 DNA sequence: TGTGCCAGTACTCGGGCGGACCAAGAGACCCAGTACTTC. Encoded protein: CASTRADQETQYF.

The chain couples TRBV7-9 to TRBJ1-4, with a tentative D call TRBD1 (6 bases). V was shortened by 4 bases and J by 8 bases, with 26 bases between the two germline ends. Germline CDR1 and CDR2: SEHNR and FQNEAQ (reference sequence). The CDR3 covers 18 residues. The CDR3 here is CASSSIGGPDFLAEKLFF. CDR3 DNA: TGTGCCAGCAGCTCAATCGGGGGCCCGGACTTTTTAGCGGAAAAACTGTTTTTT. Drawing the rest from reference TRBV7-9 and TRBJ1-4, the complete variable domain is DTGVSQNPRHKITKRGQNVTFRCDPISEHNRLYWYRQTLGQGPEFLTYFQNEAQLEKSRLLSDRFSAERPKGSFSTLEIQRTEQGDSAMYLCASSSIGGPDFLAEKLFFGSGTQLSVL.

This rearrangement joins TRBV11-2 to TRBJ2-1; weak D call: TRBD2 (6 bases). The V end lost 2 bases, the J end lost 8 bases, and 19 bases lay between the germline ends. The CDR3 sequence is 16 residues long. Germline V gene sequence: CDR1 SGHAT, CDR2 FQNNGV. DNA for the CDR3: TGTGCCAGCAGCTTACCATCCGGGACTGGTCTCTATGAGCAGTTCTTC. The encoded protein is CASSLPSGTGLYEQFF.